This T cell receptor beta chain was documented in a study of T cell repertoires in cytomegalovirus infection (dated by TCRdb to about 2019). In the study overall: Alongside well-studied HLA-B-restricted epitopes, the peptide stimulations were aimed at recently identified HLA-C-restricted CMV epitopes, whose presentation resists viral immunomodulation. Because public TCR beta signatures pointed to carriage of CMV infection together with the matching HLA type, the HLA type of each donor mattered for the analysis.

The run used an Illumina HiSeq 1500. TCRdb ran its own pipeline on the public reads, namely fastp trimming at Q25 and MiXCR clone calling, and kept in-frame beta chains. CDR3 protein duplicates are merged, each entry listing the most common genes and DNA. This sample lists 50,000 or so distinct CDR3 sequences; roughly 20% were detected once. The ten top clones hold about 68% of the sample. This sample's treatment or condition label indicates: in vitro stimulation with specific CMV peptide epitopes to enrich CMV-specific T cells. This clonotype was counted a few times. The antigen it recognizes is unknown. Within one base of it there is no much larger clone, and no base qualities were kept. From the cysteine up to the phenylalanine, the CDR3 has a length of 13 residues. The CDR3 DNA has 39 bases and is translated from base 1. Taken from the germline V gene, the CDR1 and CDR2 loops are KGHSH and LQKENI. V is shortened by 5 bases, J by 3 bases, and the region joining them spans 11 bases.

Results the study describes overall, beyond this receptor: In the ex vivo response, HLA-C-restricted CMV-specific TCR beta clonotypes were dominant, and in two of eight donors the single most frequent clonotype came from this HLA-C-restricted group. In both this cohort and an independent roughly 400-donor cohort, the cumulative frequency of public TCR beta family members distinguished carriers of CMV infection plus the relevant HLA type.

The chain joins TRBV18 to TRBJ2-7, and the D gene may be TRBD1, 6 bases matching. This clonotype was sampled from a human donor in good health (CMV status not recorded). Some clones in this sample may be carry-over from other donors' samples. Here the sequenced sample was CD8+ T cells from cultured PBMCs, taken from culture after CMV antigen stimulation. The nucleotide sequence reads TGTGCCAGCTCATCAGGGGATTTCTACGAGCAGTACTTC. It translates as CASSSGDFYEQYF.